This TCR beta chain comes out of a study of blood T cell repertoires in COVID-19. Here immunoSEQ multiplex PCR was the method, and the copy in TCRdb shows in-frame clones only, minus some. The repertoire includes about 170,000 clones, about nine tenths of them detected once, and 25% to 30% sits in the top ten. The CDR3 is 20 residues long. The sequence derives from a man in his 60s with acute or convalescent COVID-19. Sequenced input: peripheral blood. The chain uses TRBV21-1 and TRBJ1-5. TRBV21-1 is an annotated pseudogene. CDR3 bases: TGTGCCAGCAGCAAAGCGCTTTTAAATTTGGAGGGGAAGTGGAATCAGCCCCAGCATTTT. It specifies CASSKALLNLEGKWNQPQHF.